The 16 T cell receptor beta chains reported below all come from one sample, sequenced in a study of technical replicates of blood from a handful of donors. Sequencing used immunoSEQ multiplex PCR; TCRdb keeps in-frame clones, though not all of them. The sample has about 93,000 clones; around 95% are singletons. The material sequenced was T cells isolated from PBMCs. Receptor source: a human donor in good health.

The V call is TRBV6-1, the J call TRBJ2-1; possibly TRBD1 for D (7 bases). Germline V gene sequence: CDR1 MNHNS, CDR2 SASEGT. V lost 3 bases, J lost 1 base, and 13 bases lay in between. The CDR3 length is 16 residues. This chain's CDR3 is CASSEMAGGSYNEQFF. For the CDR3, the DNA is TGTGCCAGCAGTGAGATGGCAGGGGGGTCCTACAATGAGCAGTTCTTC.

This sequence joins TRBV6-5 and TRBJ1-1; unclear D gene. Trimming left V 0 bases short and J 4 bases short, with 12 bases between. Looked up from germline, CDR1 is MNHEY and CDR2 is SVGAGI. This CDR3 spans 15 amino acids. The CDR3 sequence: CASSYSLIPSTEAFF. CDR3 in DNA: TGTGCCAGCAGTTACTCCTTAATCCCGAGCACTGAAGCTTTCTTT.

The V gene is TRBV4-1, the J gene TRBJ1-5; TRBD1 aligns across 10 bases. The germline gives CDR1 MGHRA, CDR2 YSYEKL. CDR3 length: 15 residues. Trimming removed 4 bases from V and 2 bases from J; junction bases left unmatched: 2. CDR3 nucleotides: TGCGCCAGCAGCCGAGGACAGGGGGGCAATCAGCCCCAGCATTTT. Residues: CASSRGQGGNQPQHF.

DNA for the CDR3: TGCGCCAGCAGCCCCGGGACTACCACAGATACGCAGTATTTT. Translating gives CASSPGTTTDTQYF. The chain combines TRBV10-2 with TRBJ2-3; 7 positions agree with TRBD2. Germline CDR1 reads WSHSY; CDR2 reads SAAADI. V was pared by 6 bases and J by 2 bases, with 5 bases of the junction left unmatched. This CDR3 has 14 residues.

The chain recombines TRBV27 with TRBJ2-7; D is possibly TRBD2 (6 bases). V was cut by 3 bases and J by 5 bases, with 14 bases left in between. Per the germline V gene, CDR1 is MNHEY and CDR2 is SMNVEV (reference sequence). The CDR3 has 14 residues. CDR3 residues: CASSFWGGLDEQYF. CDR3 DNA: TGTGCCAGCAGTTTTTGGGGAGGACTCGACGAGCAGTACTTC.

This chain joins TRBV6-1 and TRBJ1-5; D perhaps matches TRBD1 (5 bases). Germline lookup yields CDR1 MNHNS and CDR2 SASEGT. V lost 2 bases and J lost 0, with 11 bases in between. This CDR3 contains 16 residues. CDR3 loop: CASSEYVTDSNQPQHF. The CDR3 DNA is TGTGCCAGCAGTGAATATGTGACAGATAGCAATCAGCCCCAGCATTTT.

This clone was observed once. V is TRBV19 and J is TRBJ1-2; unclear D gene. Germline CDR1 reads LNHDA; CDR2 reads SQIVND (reference sequence). The V end lost 0 bases, the J end lost 4 bases, and 15 bases lay between the germline ends. The length of the CDR3 is 16 residues. The CDR3 sequence is CASSIDQIAGSYGYTF. The CDR3 nucleotides read TGTGCCAGTAGTATAGATCAGATTGCGGGGAGCTATGGCTACACCTTC.

The chain has TRBV5-8 and TRBJ1-3, with D tentatively TRBD1 (6 bases). The germline CDR1 and CDR2 sequences are SGHTS and YDEGEE. This CDR3 region has 19 residues. V was clipped by 4 bases and J by 0 bases, with 23 bases between them. CDR3 loop: CASSHGVLTQGYSGNTIYF. CDR3 coding DNA: TGTGCCAGCAGCCACGGCGTCCTGACTCAGGGGTACTCTGGAAACACCATATATTTT.

The J gene is TRBJ1-6, the V gene TRBV9; TRBD1 matches at 7 bases. Germline CDR1 is SGDLS and CDR2 is YYNGEE. V was clipped by 2 bases and J by 9 bases; unmatched bases: 8. The CDR3 extends over 15 amino acids. The CDR3 is CASSVGGRGTSPLHF. CDR3 DNA sequence: TGTGCCAGCAGCGTGGGGGGCAGGGGGACTTCACCCCTCCACTTT.

This chain links TRBV2 with TRBJ2-5; maybe TRBD2 (6 bases). The CDR3 spans 15 residues. The V gene's germline CDR1 is SNHLY and CDR2 FYNNEI. For the CDR3, the DNA is TGTGCGAGGAGGTACGGCGGGGAGGCGCAAGAGACCCAGTACTTC. Translation: CARRYGGEAQETQYF.

J is TRBJ1-2 and V is TRBV15, with D unresolved. This CDR3 comprises 13 residues. Trimming removed 5 bases at V and 7 bases at J, with 14 bases between. CDR1 and CDR2 from the germline V gene are LNHNV and YYDKDF (reference sequence). In DNA, the CDR3 is TGTGCCACCAGCGGTCGGGTCGCCGGTGGCTACACCTTC. Its protein product is CATSGRVAGGYTF.

This clone was found once. The gene calls are TRBV7-9 and TRBJ2-3, with D tentatively TRBD2 (5 bases). Per the germline V gene, CDR1 is SEHNR and CDR2 is FQNEAQ (reference sequence). This CDR3 comprises 13 residues. Deletions cut 1 base from V and 5 bases from J, with 7 bases between. The CDR3: CASSLVAGDTQYF. The CDR3 DNA sequence: TGTGCCAGCAGCTTAGTTGCGGGAGATACGCAGTATTTT. Variable domain in full (rest from reference TRBV7-9 and TRBJ2-3): DTGVSQNPRHKITKRGQNVTFRCDPISEHNRLYWYRQTLGQGPEFLTYFQNEAQLEKSRLLSDRFSAERPKGSFSTLEIQRTEQGDSAMYLCASSLVAGDTQYFGPGTRLTVL.

This chain connects TRBV27 to TRBJ1-2, with 12 positions matching TRBD1. The CDR3 contains 15 residues. The germline V gene encodes CDR1 MNHEY and CDR2 SMNVEV (reference sequence). J gave up 2 bases and V 7 bases, and 5 bases lay outside the gene matches. This CDR3 reads CASKTGTGGNYGYTF. The DNA for the CDR3 is TGTGCCAGCAAAACAGGGACAGGGGGCAACTATGGCTACACCTTC.

The rearrangement joins TRBV7-9 to TRBJ2-7; TRBD1 aligns across 8 bases. Germline-derived CDR1 and CDR2 are SEHNR and FQNEAQ (reference sequence). J lost 7 bases, V lost 5 bases, and 10 bases had no gene match. This CDR3 comprises 14 residues. CDR3: CASSLRDRLMEQYF. DNA for the CDR3: TGTGCCAGCAGCCTCCGGGACAGGCTAATGGAGCAGTACTTC.

The V and J genes are TRBV5-4 and TRBJ2-7, with 9 positions matching TRBD2. The ends lost 4 bases at V and 2 bases at J; junction bases unmatched: 10. Germline V gene data show CDR1 as SGHNT and CDR2 as YYREEE (reference sequence). The CDR3 extends over 16 amino acids. The CDR3: CASSLIGLAGPYEQYF. For the CDR3, the DNA is TGTGCCAGCAGCCTAATTGGCCTAGCGGGGCCCTACGAGCAGTACTTC. Based on the CDR3 plus reference TRBV5-4 and TRBJ2-7, the full variable domain is ETGVTQSPTHLIKTRGQQVTLRCSSQSGHNTVSWYQQALGQGPQFIFQYYREEENGRGNFPPRFSGLQFPNYSSELNVNALELDDSALYLCASSLIGLAGPYEQYFGPGTRLTVT.

V usage is TRBV4-2 and J usage is TRBJ2-3; 8 bases are a match to TRBD2. With 0 bases clipped from V and 5 bases from J, the junction kept 10 bases outside the gene matches. This CDR3 has 17 residues. Germline CDR1 LGHNA, CDR2 YNFKEQ. In DNA, the CDR3 is TGTGCCAGCAGCCAAGATCTGGGCGGGAGCGGGAGAGATACGCAGTATTTT. Protein product: CASSQDLGGSGRDTQYF.